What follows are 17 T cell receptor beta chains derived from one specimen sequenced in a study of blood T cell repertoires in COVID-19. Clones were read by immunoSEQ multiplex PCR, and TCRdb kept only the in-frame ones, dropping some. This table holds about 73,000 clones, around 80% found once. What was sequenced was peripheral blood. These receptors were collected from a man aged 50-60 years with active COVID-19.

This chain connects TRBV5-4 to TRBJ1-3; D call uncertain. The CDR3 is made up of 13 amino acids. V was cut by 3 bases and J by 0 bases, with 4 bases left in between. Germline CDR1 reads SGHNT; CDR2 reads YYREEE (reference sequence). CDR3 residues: CASSWSSGNTIYF. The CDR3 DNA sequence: TGTGCCAGCAGCTGGAGCTCTGGAAACACCATATATTTT.

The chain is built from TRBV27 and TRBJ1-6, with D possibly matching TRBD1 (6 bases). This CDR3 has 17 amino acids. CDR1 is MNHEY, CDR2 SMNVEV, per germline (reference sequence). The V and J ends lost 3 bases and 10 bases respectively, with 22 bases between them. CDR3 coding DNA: TGTGCCAGCAGTTTGTCCGGGACCTTCGTGCAGGGGTCACCCCTCCACTTT. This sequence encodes CASSLSGTFVQGSPLHF.

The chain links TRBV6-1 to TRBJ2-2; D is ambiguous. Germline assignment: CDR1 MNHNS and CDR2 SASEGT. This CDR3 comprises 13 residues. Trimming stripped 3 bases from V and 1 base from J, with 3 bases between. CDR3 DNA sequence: TGTGCCAGCAGTGACGGGAACACCGGGGAGCTGTTTTTT. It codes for CASSDGNTGELFF.

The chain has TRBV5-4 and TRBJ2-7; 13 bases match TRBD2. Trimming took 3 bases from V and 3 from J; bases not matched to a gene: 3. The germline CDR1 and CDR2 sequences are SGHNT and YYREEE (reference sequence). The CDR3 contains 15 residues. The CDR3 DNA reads TGTGCCAGCAGCTCCCGGACTAGCGGGAGCTACGAGCAGTACTTC. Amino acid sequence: CASSSRTSGSYEQYF. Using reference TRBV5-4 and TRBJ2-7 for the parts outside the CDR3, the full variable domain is ETGVTQSPTHLIKTRGQQVTLRCSSQSGHNTVSWYQQALGQGPQFIFQYYREEENGRGNFPPRFSGLQFPNYSSELNVNALELDDSALYLCASSSRTSGSYEQYFGPGTRLTVT.

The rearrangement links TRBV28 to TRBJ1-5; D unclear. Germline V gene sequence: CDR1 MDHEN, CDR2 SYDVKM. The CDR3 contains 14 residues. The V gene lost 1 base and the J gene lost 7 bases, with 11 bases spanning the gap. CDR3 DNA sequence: TGTGCCAGCAGTTTATCTAGCGGGCCGCAGCCCCAGCATTTT. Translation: CASSLSSGPQPQHF.

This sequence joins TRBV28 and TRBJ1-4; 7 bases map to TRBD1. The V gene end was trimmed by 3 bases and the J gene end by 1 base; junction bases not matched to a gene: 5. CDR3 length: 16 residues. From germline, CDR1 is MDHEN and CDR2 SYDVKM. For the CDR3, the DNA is TGTGCCAGCAGTTTTCAGAGGGGGCAAACTAATGAAAAACTGTTTTTT. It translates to CASSFQRGQTNEKLFF. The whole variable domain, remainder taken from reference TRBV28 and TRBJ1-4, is DVKVTQSSRYLVKRTGEKVFLECVQDMDHENMFWYRQDPGLGLRLIYFSYDVKMKEKGDIPEGYSVSREKKERFSLILESASTNQTSMYLCASSFQRGQTNEKLFFGSGTQLSVL.

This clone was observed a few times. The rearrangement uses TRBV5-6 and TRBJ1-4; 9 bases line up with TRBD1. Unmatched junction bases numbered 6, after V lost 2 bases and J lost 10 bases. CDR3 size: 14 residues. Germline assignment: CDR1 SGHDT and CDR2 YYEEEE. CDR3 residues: CASSLQGAYVKLFF. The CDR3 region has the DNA TGTGCCAGCAGCTTACAGGGGGCTTACGTAAAACTGTTTTTT.

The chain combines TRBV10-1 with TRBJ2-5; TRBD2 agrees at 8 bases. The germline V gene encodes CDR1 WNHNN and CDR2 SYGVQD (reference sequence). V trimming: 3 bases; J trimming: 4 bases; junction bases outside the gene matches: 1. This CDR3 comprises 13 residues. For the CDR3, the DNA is TGCGCCAGCAGTGAAACTAGCGGAGAGACCCAGTACTTC. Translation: CASSETSGETQYF.

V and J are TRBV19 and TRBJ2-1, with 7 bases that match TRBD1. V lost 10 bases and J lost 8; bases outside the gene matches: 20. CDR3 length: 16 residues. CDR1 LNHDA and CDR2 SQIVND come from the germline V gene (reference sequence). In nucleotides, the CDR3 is TGTGCCACCTACTCGAGGAGAGACAGGGTAAAGGATGAGCAGTTCTTC. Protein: CATYSRRDRVKDEQFF.

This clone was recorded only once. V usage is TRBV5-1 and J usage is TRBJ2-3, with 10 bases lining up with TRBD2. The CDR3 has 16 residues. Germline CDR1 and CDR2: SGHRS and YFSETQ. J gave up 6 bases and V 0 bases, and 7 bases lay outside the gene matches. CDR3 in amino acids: CASSLGSGGNGDTQYF. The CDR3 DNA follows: TGCGCCAGCAGCTTGGGTAGCGGGGGGAACGGCGATACGCAGTATTTT. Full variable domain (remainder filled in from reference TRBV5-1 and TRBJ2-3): KAGVTQTPRYLIKTRGQQVTLSCSPISGHRSVSWYQQTPGQGLQFLFEYFSETQRNKGNFPGRFSGRQFSNSRSEMNVSTLELGDSALYLCASSLGSGGNGDTQYFGPGTRLTVL.

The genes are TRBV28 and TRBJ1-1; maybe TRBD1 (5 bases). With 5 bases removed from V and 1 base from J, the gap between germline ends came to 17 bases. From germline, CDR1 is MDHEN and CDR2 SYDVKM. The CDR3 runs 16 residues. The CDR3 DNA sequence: TGTGCCAGCAGTCCACCCTTGGGGGGTGGGAACACTGAAGCTTTCTTT. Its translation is CASSPPLGGGNTEAFF.

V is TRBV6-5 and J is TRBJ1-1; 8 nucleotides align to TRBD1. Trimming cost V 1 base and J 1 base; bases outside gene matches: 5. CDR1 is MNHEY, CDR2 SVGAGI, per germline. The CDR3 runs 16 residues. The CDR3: CASSYFYGTGNTEAFF. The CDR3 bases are TGTGCCAGCAGTTACTTTTACGGGACAGGGAACACTGAAGCTTTCTTT.

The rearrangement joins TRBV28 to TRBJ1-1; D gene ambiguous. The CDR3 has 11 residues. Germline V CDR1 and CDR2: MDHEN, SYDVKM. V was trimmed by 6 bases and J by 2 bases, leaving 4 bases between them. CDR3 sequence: CASRSNTEAFF. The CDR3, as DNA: TGTGCCAGCAGGTCTAACACTGAAGCTTTCTTT. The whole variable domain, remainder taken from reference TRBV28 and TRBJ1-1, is DVKVTQSSRYLVKRTGEKVFLECVQDMDHENMFWYRQDPGLGLRLIYFSYDVKMKEKGDIPEGYSVSREKKERFSLILESASTNQTSMYLCASRSNTEAFFGQGTRLTVV.

DNA of the CDR3: TGTGCCAGCTCTTCGGGTTTAGCGAATGAGCAGTTCTTC. Translation: CASSSGLANEQFF. The V and J genes are TRBV6-5 and TRBJ2-1; the D gene is possibly TRBD2 (5 bases). CDR3 size: 13 residues. Trimming took off 8 bases at V and 7 bases at J, with 15 bases between the two ends. The germline CDR1 and CDR2 sequences are MNHEY and SVGAGI.

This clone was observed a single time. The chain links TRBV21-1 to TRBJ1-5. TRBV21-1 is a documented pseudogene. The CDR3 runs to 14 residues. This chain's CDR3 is CASTMGRRHQPQHF. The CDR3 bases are TGTGCCAGCACCATGGGGAGAAGACATCAGCCCCAGCATTTT.

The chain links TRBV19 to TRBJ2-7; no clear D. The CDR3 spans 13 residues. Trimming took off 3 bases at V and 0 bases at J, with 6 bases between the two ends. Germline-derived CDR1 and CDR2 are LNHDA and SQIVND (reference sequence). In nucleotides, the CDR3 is TGTGCCAGTAGTATTGGCAACTCCTACGAGCAGTACTTC. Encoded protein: CASSIGNSYEQYF.

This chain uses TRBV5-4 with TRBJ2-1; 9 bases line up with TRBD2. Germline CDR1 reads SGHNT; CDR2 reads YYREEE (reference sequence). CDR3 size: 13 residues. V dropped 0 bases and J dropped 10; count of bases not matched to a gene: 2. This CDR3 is CASSLGAGGEQFF. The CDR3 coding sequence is TGTGCCAGCAGCTTGGGGGCGGGGGGGGAGCAGTTCTTC.